One sample yielded the 14 T cell receptor beta chains listed below, sequenced in a study of blood T cell repertoires in COVID-19. TCRdb's table, derived via immunoSEQ multiplex PCR, lists solely in-frame clones and lacks some. Here the sample spans roughly 480,000 clones, roughly 89% being singletons. The sample taken for sequencing was peripheral blood. These receptors were taken from a man aged 18 to 29 with COVID-19, enrolled during active disease.

This clone was recorded once. J is TRBJ2-1 and V is TRBV19; TRBD2 matches at 12 bases. V dropped 2 bases and J dropped 5; count of bases not matched to a gene: 1. The length of the CDR3 is 15 residues. Germline CDR1 and CDR2: LNHDA and SQIVND (reference sequence). CDR3 nucleotides: TGTGCCAGTAGTATACGGACTAGCGGGAACAATGAGCAGTTCTTC. Protein sequence: CASSIRTSGNNEQFF.

This clone showed up just once. The chain couples TRBV13 to TRBJ1-4; 8 bases map to TRBD1. This CDR3 comprises 16 residues. Unmatched junction bases numbered 9, after V lost 1 base and J lost 8 bases. Germline V gene sequence: CDR1 PRHDT, CDR2 FYEKMQ (reference sequence). This chain's CDR3 is CASSLAADRAGEKLFF. The CDR3 DNA reads TGTGCCAGCAGCTTAGCGGCGGACAGGGCAGGAGAAAAACTGTTTTTT.

The V gene is TRBV27, the J gene TRBJ1-1; a weak D match, TRBD1 (5 bases). CDR1 MNHEY and CDR2 SMNVEV come from the germline V gene (reference sequence). Trimming removed 8 bases at V and 4 bases at J, with 20 bases between. The CDR3 has 15 residues. The CDR3 spells CASYGTGGAGTEAFF. The CDR3 coding sequence is TGTGCCAGCTACGGGACGGGAGGAGCTGGCACTGAAGCTTTCTTT.

As regards this clone: In the same sample, other DNA sequences code for this CDR3. J is TRBJ2-3 and V is TRBV28; 11 bases are a match to TRBD2. V shed 4 bases, J shed 6 bases, and the junction held 3 bases outside the gene matches. The CDR3 contains 14 residues. CDR1 is MDHEN and CDR2 is SYDVKM in the germline V gene. The CDR3 reads CASSSSGRSDTQYF. Written as DNA, the CDR3 is TGTGCCAGCAGTTCTAGCGGGAGGTCGGATACGCAGTATTTT.

This clone was detected a few times. The rearrangement uses TRBV7-9 and TRBJ2-3; D ambiguous. V lost 5 bases to trimming and J lost 3 bases, with 6 bases between them. The CDR3 has 12 residues. CDR1 SEHNR and CDR2 FQNEAQ come from the germline V gene (reference sequence). The CDR3 DNA is TGTGCCAGCAGCGCGCGAACAGATACGCAGTATTTT. Translated, it gives CASSARTDTQYF.

This sequence joins TRBV19 and TRBJ2-2, with TRBD2 matching 8 bases. The CDR3 length is 15 residues. The junction had 6 bases not matched to a gene; V was cut back by 5 bases and J by 4 bases. Germline V gives CDR1 LNHDA, CDR2 SQIVND (reference sequence). CDR3 nucleotide sequence: TGTGCCAGTAGTGCGGGGGGCATGGGCACCGGGGAGCTGTTTTTT. Encoded protein: CASSAGGMGTGELFF. Together with reference TRBV19 and TRBJ2-2, the CDR3 gives the full variable domain: DGGITQSPKYLFRKEGQNVTLSCEQNLNHDAMYWYRQDPGQGLRLIYYSQIVNDFQKGDIAEGYSVSREKKESFPLTVTSAQKNPTAFYLCASSAGGMGTGELFFGEGSRLTVL.

The chain combines TRBV19 with TRBJ2-1; 7 bases agree with TRBD1. V lost 5 bases to trimming and J lost 0 bases; unmatched junction nucleotides: 4. The V gene's germline CDR1 is LNHDA and CDR2 SQIVND (reference sequence). There are 15 residues in the CDR3. CDR3 coding DNA: TGTGCCAGTAGTGTCGGACAGGTCTCCTACAATGAGCAGTTCTTC. Translation gives CASSVGQVSYNEQFF.

The V call is TRBV25-1, the J call TRBJ1-6; 10 bases align to TRBD1. The CDR3 has 17 amino acids. CDR1 MGHDK and CDR2 SYGVNS come from the germline V gene. Germline trimming cut 3 bases from V and 6 bases from J; bases unmatched to any gene: 8. The CDR3 DNA reads TGTGCCAGCAGTGAGCTTGGGGACAGGGGCTCTAATTCACCCCTCCACTTT. It codes for CASSELGDRGSNSPLHF. Full variable domain (rest looked up from reference TRBV25-1 and TRBJ1-6): EADIYQTPRYLVIGTGKKITLECSQTMGHDKMYWYQQDPGMELHLIHYSYGVNSTEKGDLSSESTVSRIRTEHFPLTLESARPSHTSQYLCASSELGDRGSNSPLHFGNGTRLTVT.

The chain joins TRBV2 to TRBJ1-5; unclear D gene. V dropped 7 bases and J dropped 5 bases, with 12 bases sitting between them. Germline CDR1 reads SNHLY; CDR2 reads FYNNEI. This CDR3 has 13 amino acids. Here the CDR3 reads CASTRGLYQPQHF. The CDR3 bases are TGTGCCAGCACGCGGGGATTGTATCAGCCCCAGCATTTT.

This sequence joins TRBV11-2 and TRBJ2-7, with a tentative D call TRBD1 (7 bases). The CDR3 totals 15 residues. V was cut by 1 base and J by 2 bases, with 12 bases left in between. Germline lookup yields CDR1 SGHAT and CDR2 FQNNGV. CDR3 in amino acids: CASSLAAGQTYEQYF. In DNA form, the CDR3 reads TGTGCCAGCAGCTTAGCGGCGGGACAGACCTACGAGCAGTACTTC.

The gene calls are TRBV5-1 and TRBJ1-6; 10 bases agree with TRBD1. Germline values: CDR1 SGHRS, CDR2 YFSETQ. The CDR3 is made up of 14 amino acids. V lost 3 bases and J lost 10; bases outside the gene matches: 4. The CDR3 nucleotides are TGCGCCAGCAGCTCGGGGACAGGGGAGTCACCCCTCCACTTT. As protein: CASSSGTGESPLHF.

The chain links TRBV29-1 to TRBJ2-1; 8 bases fit TRBD2. The CDR3 contains 14 residues. The V gene's germline CDR1 is SQVTM and CDR2 ANQGSEA. V was pared by 6 bases and J by 8 bases, with 12 bases of the junction left unmatched. DNA for the CDR3: TGCAGCGTCGGGGGGACTAGGACTTTGGATGAGCAGTTCTTC. This encodes CSVGGTRTLDEQFF.

A word on this clone: At one of its ends the junction is not consistent with the germline gene, which may arise from a read error. CDR3 protein: CASSYSVAGPTF. The CDR3 DNA sequence: TGTGCCAGCAGTTACTCTGTAGCGGGGCCGACCTTC. The chain uses TRBV6-2 or TRBV6-3 and TRBJ2-7, with 8 positions matching TRBD2. This CDR3 has 12 residues. CDR1 is MNHEY and CDR2 is SVGEGT in the germline V gene.

This chain joins TRBV9 and TRBJ1-5; 8 nucleotides agree with TRBD1. The CDR3 totals 15 residues. Germline V gives CDR1 SGDLS, CDR2 YYNGEE. The junction had 5 bases not matched to a gene; V was cut back by 1 base and J by 5 bases. CDR3 DNA sequence: TGTGCCAGCAGCGTAAGTGGACAGGGATATCAGCCCCAGCATTTT. Protein: CASSVSGQGYQPQHF.